This T cell receptor beta chain was recovered during a study of T cell repertoires in cytomegalovirus infection. The wider study: HLA-B-restricted CMV epitopes that are well studied were used alongside recently identified HLA-C-restricted ones. Public TCR beta signatures were indicative of both CMV infection and a matching HLA type.

The CDR3 loop spans 17 amino acids. Germline V gene sequence: CDR1 KGHSH, CDR2 LQKENI. V lost 4 bases and J lost 2, with 20 bases in between. Points on this clonotype: The antigen is undetermined.

MiXCR, applied by TCRdb to the reads, yields one record per CDR3 protein. The repertoire includes some 500,000 distinct CDR3 sequences, roughly a third of them detected once, and 17% sits in the top ten. Findings and limits, study-wide: Cumulative frequency (of public TCR beta family members) identified carriers of CMV plus the relevant HLA. The study found HLA-C-restricted CMV-specific TCR beta clonotypes dominating the ex vivo response.

This sequence joins TRBV18 and TRBJ1-1; no clear D gene. The TCR was taken from a human donor in good health (CMV status not recorded). Some clones in this sample may be carry-over from other donors' samples. This sample comprised cultured PBMCs, obtained from culture after CMV antigen stimulation. The CDR3 sequence is CASSQFDQLALNTEAFF. As DNA, the CDR3 is TGTGCCAGCTCACAATTTGATCAGCTAGCCCTCAACACTGAAGCTTTCTTT. Looking up the rest from reference TRBV18 and TRBJ1-1 gives the full variable domain: NAGVMQNPRHLVRRRGQEARLRCSPMKGHSHVYWYRQLPEEGLKFMVYLQKENIIDESGMPKERFSAEFPKEGPSILRIQQVVRGDSAAYFCASSQFDQLALNTEAFFGQGTRLTVV.